This entry features one T cell receptor (beta chain) sequence. Regarding time point: newly diagnosed GD, antithyroid drugs for less than 3 months. PBMC-derived RNA was used for the TCR library. These data come from a study of regulatory T cells in long-lasting Graves disease. Arm-PCR of CDR3 regions with iRepertoire HTBI primers generated TCR beta libraries. TCRdb used MiXCR to reprocess the multiplex PCR reads, holding one entry per CDR3 protein. The table shows roughly 560,000 distinct CDR3 sequences, with roughly a sixth occurring only once. The same sample was also studied in work on T cells in Graves' hyperthyroidism and ophthalmopathy.

This receptor was identified in a woman aged 35-65 years with Graves disease. This sample comprised peripheral blood mononuclear cells (PBMCs), obtained at new diagnosis, from a patient treated with antithyroid drugs.

The CDR3 DNA reads TGTGCCAGCAGTCAACAGCTGTCAAGCTCCTACGAGCAGTACTTC. It yields the protein CASSQQLSSSYEQYF. The chain recombines TRBV25-1 with TRBJ2-7; no clear D. V lost 5 bases and J lost 0, with 14 bases in between. The V gene's germline CDR1 is MGHDK and CDR2 SYGVNS. The CDR3 contains 15 residues.